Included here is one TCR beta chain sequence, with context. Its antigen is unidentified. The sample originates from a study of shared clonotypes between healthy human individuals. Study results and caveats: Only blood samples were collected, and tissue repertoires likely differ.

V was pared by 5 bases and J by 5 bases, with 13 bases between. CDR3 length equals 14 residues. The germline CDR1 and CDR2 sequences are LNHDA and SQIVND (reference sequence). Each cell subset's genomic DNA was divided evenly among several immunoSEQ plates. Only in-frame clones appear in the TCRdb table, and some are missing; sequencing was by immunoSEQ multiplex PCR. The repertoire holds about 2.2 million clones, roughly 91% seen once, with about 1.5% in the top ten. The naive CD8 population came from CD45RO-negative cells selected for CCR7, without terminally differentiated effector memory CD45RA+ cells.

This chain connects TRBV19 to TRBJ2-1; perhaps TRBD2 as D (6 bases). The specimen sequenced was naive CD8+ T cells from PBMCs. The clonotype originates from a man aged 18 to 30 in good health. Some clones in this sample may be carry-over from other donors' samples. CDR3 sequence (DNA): TGTGCCAGTAGTGGCCGGGACTTGCACAATGAGCAGTTCTTC. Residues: CASSGRDLHNEQFF.